This T cell receptor (beta chain) appears in the sequencing data of a study of T-cell memory formation after mild COVID-19. Germline-derived CDR1 and CDR2 are MNHEY and SVGAGI. The CDR3 runs to 14 residues. Trimming pared 4 bases from V and 1 base from J, leaving 10 bases between. TCRdb ran MiXCR on the 5' RACE reads and lists one entry per CDR3 protein. Found here are roughly 58,000 distinct CDR3 sequences, 8% to 10% of them singletons; the top ten hold 0.9% to 1.5%. This TCR came from a man younger than 30 who had mild COVID-19 (a few samples of this study predate the infection). Cell type and time point are not known. This sequence joins TRBV6-5 and TRBJ1-2; D not certain. Sequences were obtained from PBMCs or a T cell subset sorted from them (not recorded which). CDR3 loop: CASSSGYINYGYTF. CDR3 DNA sequence: TGTGCCAGCAGTTCGGGTTATATTAACTATGGCTACACCTTC.